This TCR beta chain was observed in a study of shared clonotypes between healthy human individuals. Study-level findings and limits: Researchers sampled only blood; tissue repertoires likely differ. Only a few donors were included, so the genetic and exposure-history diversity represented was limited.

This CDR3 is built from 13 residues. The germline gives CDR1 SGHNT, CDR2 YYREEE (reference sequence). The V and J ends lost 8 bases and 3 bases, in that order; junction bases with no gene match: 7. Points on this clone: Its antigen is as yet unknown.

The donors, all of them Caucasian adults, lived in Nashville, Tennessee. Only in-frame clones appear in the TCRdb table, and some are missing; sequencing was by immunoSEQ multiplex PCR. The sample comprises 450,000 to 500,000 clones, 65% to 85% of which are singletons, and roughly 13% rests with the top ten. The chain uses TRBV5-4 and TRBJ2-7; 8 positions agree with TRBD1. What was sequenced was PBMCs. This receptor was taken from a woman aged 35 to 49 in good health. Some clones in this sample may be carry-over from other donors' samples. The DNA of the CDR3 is TGTGCCAGTCGTAGACAGGGGAACTACGAGCAGTACTTC. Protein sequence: CASRRQGNYEQYF.